The 15 T cell receptor beta chains below come from one sample, sequenced in a study of blood T cell repertoires in COVID-19. Produced via immunoSEQ multiplex PCR; TCRdb's table is partial and in-frame only. The top ten clones hold over 2% of a sample with about 120,000 clones, around 76% of them seen once. The sequencing input was peripheral blood. Receptor source: a man between 65 and 85 years old with acute or convalescent COVID-19.

The chain employs TRBV6-5 and TRBJ2-4; D gene uncertain. The CDR3 loop spans 16 amino acids. The V gene's germline CDR1 is MNHEY and CDR2 SVGAGI. V was cut by 0 bases and J by 0 bases, with 9 bases left in between. The DNA for the CDR3 is TGTGCCAGCAGTTACTCGCAGTTCTTAGCCAAAAACATTCAGTACTTC. Protein: CASSYSQFLAKNIQYF.

This clone was recorded once. This chain joins TRBV2 and TRBJ2-5; D ambiguous. From germline, CDR1 is SNHLY and CDR2 FYNNEI. V was shortened by 7 bases and J by 5 bases, with 11 bases between the two germline ends. This CDR3 spans 12 amino acids. CDR3 DNA sequence: TGTGCCAGCAATCCCATCCGGGAGACCCAGTACTTC. This codes for CASNPIRETQYF.

This clone occurred a few times. This rearrangement joins TRBV4-3 to TRBJ1-1, with a possible D match to TRBD1 (6 bases). The CDR3 has 14 amino acids. V lost 4 bases to trimming and J lost 6 bases, with 15 bases between them. Germline assignment: CDR1 LGHNA and CDR2 YSLEER. The CDR3 sequence: CASSLLAGAAEAFF. DNA for the CDR3: TGCGCCAGCAGCCTACTGGCGGGGGCCGCTGAAGCTTTCTTT.

The chain uses TRBV18 and TRBJ1-2, with TRBD1 as a possible D gene (5 bases). This CDR3 has 16 residues. V lost 3 bases, J lost 4 bases, and 18 bases lay in between. CDR1 and CDR2 from the germline V gene are KGHSH and LQKENI. The CDR3 region has the DNA TGTGCCAGCTCACCGGGGAGGCCCGGCCAGGGCTATGGCTACACCTTC. It translates to CASSPGRPGQGYGYTF.

This rearrangement joins TRBV11-3 to TRBJ2-5; weak D call: TRBD1 (5 bases). V dropped 1 base and J dropped 1 base, with 7 bases sitting between them. Per the germline V gene, CDR1 is SGHNT and CDR2 is YENEEA. The CDR3 covers 14 residues. In DNA, the CDR3 is TGTGCCAGCAGCTTAGGGGGCCTCCAAGAGACCCAGTACTTC. It specifies CASSLGGLQETQYF.

This chain links TRBV5-1 with TRBJ1-3, with TRBD1 matching 8 bases. V lost 1 base to trimming and J lost 7 bases; unmatched junction nucleotides: 4. This CDR3 contains 14 residues. CDR1 is SGHRS and CDR2 is YFSETQ in the germline V gene. Here the CDR3 reads CASSLLQGANTIYF. The CDR3 coding sequence is TGCGCCAGCAGCTTGCTGCAGGGGGCGAACACCATATATTTT. The whole variable domain, remainder taken from reference TRBV5-1 and TRBJ1-3, is KAGVTQTPRYLIKTRGQQVTLSCSPISGHRSVSWYQQTPGQGLQFLFEYFSETQRNKGNFPGRFSGRQFSNSRSEMNVSTLELGDSALYLCASSLLQGANTIYFGEGSWLTVV.

V is TRBV6-2 or TRBV6-3 and J is TRBJ1-2; a weak D match, TRBD1 (5 bases). V was pared by 2 bases and J by 1 base, with 8 bases between. The CDR3 has 14 residues. The germline V gene has CDR1 MNHEY and CDR2 SVGEGT. In DNA form, the CDR3 reads TGTGCCAGCAGTTACGGACAATATAACTATGGCTACACCTTC. Translated, it gives CASSYGQYNYGYTF.

The rearrangement joins TRBV19 to TRBJ2-1; possible D gene TRBD2, 6 bases. The CDR3 contains 17 residues. V dropped 8 bases and J dropped 2 bases, with 22 bases sitting between them. CDR1 is LNHDA, CDR2 SQIVND, per germline (reference sequence). CDR3 sequence reads: CASSRTGTALTYNEQFF. DNA for the CDR3: TGTGCCAGTTCAAGAACCGGGACTGCGCTTACCTACAATGAGCAGTTCTTC. The full variable domain, with the rest looked up from reference TRBV19 and TRBJ2-1, is DGGITQSPKYLFRKEGQNVTLSCEQNLNHDAMYWYRQDPGQGLRLIYYSQIVNDFQKGDIAEGYSVSREKKESFPLTVTSAQKNPTAFYLCASSRTGTALTYNEQFFGPGTRLTVL.

The rearrangement links TRBV9 to TRBJ1-1, with D perhaps TRBD1 (6 bases). Germline V gene data show CDR1 as SGDLS and CDR2 as YYNGEE. CDR3 size: 17 residues. V was shortened by 0 bases and J by 1 base, with 16 bases between the two germline ends. The CDR3 loop reads CASSVGSRGGRNTEAFF. The CDR3 nucleotides are TGTGCCAGCAGCGTAGGTTCAAGGGGGGGAAGGAACACTGAAGCTTTCTTT.

The J gene is TRBJ2-7, the V gene TRBV4-3; the D gene is possibly TRBD1 (5 bases). Trimming took 0 bases from V and 4 from J, leaving 7 bases between them. The CDR3 extends over 13 amino acids. Germline CDR1 reads LGHNA; CDR2 reads YSLEER. In DNA form, the CDR3 reads TGCGCCAGCAGCCAAGAGAGACAGTACGAGCAGTACTTC. It yields the protein CASSQERQYEQYF.

The rearrangement joins TRBV6-5 to TRBJ1-1; 7 nucleotides agree with TRBD1. The CDR3 runs to 11 residues. Trimming cost V 7 bases and J 9 bases; bases outside gene matches: 5. Germline CDR1 and CDR2: MNHEY and SVGAGI. The CDR3: CASKDRRKAFF. CDR3 bases: TGTGCCAGCAAGGACAGGAGGAAAGCTTTCTTT.

This clone was picked up one time. V and J are TRBV30 and TRBJ2-5; D remains unclear. Germline CDR1 and CDR2: GTSNPN and SVGIG (reference sequence). Trimming removed 1 base from V and 5 bases from J, with 11 bases in between. The CDR3 is made up of 13 amino acids. Here the CDR3 DNA reads TGTGCCTGGAGTGGCGCGGCTCGGGAGACCCAGTACTTC. It specifies CAWSGAARETQYF.

With respect to this clone: Other DNA sequences in this specimen translate into the identical CDR3. The gene calls are TRBV7-2 and TRBJ2-5; 15 positions agree with TRBD2. Germline V gene sequence: CDR1 SGHTA, CDR2 FQGNSA. The CDR3 is 16 residues long. Unmatched junction bases numbered 3, after V lost 5 bases and J lost 2 bases. The CDR3 loop reads CASSLGLAGGQETQYF. The CDR3 DNA is TGTGCCAGCAGCCTCGGACTAGCGGGGGGGCAAGAGACCCAGTACTTC.

This rearrangement joins TRBV18 to TRBJ2-5, with D possibly being TRBD2 (6 bases). V lost 3 bases, J lost 5 bases, and 13 bases lay in between. This CDR3 contains 14 residues. Germline V gene lookup returns CDR1 KGHSH and CDR2 LQKENI. In DNA, the CDR3 is TGTGCCAGCTCACCTGCTAGCGCGGGGGAGACCCAGTACTTC. It encodes CASSPASAGETQYF.

The genes are TRBV7-2 and TRBJ1-1; D remains ambiguous. The CDR3 totals 14 residues. CDR1 is SGHTA and CDR2 is FQGNSA in the germline V gene. V lost 2 bases, J lost 3 bases, and 10 bases lay in between. The CDR3 DNA reads as TGTGCCAGCAGCTTAACGAGGGCCGACACTGAAGCTTTCTTT. This sequence encodes CASSLTRADTEAFF.